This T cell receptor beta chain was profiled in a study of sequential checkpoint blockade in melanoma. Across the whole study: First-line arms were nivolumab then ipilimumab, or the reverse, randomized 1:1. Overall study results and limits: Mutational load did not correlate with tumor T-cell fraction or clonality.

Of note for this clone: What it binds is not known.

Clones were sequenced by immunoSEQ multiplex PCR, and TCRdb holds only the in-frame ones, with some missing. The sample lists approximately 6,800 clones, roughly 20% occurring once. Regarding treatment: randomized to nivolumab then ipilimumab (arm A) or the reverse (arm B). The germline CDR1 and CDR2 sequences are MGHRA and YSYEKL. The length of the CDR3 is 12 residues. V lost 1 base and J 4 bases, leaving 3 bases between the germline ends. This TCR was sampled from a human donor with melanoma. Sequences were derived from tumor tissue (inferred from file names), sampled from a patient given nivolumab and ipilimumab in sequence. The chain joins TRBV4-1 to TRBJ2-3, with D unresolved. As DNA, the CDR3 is TGCGCCAGCAGCCAAGGCCCAGATACGCAGTATTTT. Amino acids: CASSQGPDTQYF.